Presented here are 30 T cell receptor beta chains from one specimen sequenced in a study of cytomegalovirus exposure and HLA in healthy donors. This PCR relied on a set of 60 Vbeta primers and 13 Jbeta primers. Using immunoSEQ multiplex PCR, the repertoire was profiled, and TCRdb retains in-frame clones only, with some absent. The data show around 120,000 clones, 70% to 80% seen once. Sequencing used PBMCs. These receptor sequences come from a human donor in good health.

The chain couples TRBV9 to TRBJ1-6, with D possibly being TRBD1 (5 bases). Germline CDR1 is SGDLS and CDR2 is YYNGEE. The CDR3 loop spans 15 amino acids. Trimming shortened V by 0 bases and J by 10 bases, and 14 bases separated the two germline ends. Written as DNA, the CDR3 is TGTGCCAGCAGCGTAGGGTCAGGGAAGAAATCACCCCTCCACTTT. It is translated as CASSVGSGKKSPLHF.

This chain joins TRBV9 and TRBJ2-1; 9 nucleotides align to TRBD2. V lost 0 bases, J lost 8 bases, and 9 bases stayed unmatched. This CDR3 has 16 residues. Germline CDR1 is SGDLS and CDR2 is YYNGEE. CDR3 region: CASSVVAGEIRDEQFF. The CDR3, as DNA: TGTGCCAGCAGCGTAGTAGCGGGAGAAATACGCGATGAGCAGTTCTTC.

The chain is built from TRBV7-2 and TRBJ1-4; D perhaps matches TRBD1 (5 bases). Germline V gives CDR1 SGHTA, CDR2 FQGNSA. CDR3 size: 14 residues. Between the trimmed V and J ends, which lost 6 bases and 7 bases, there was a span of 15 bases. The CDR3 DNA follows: TGTGCCAGCAGTATTCAGGGTTGGGGTGAAAAACTGTTTTTT. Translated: CASSIQGWGEKLFF.

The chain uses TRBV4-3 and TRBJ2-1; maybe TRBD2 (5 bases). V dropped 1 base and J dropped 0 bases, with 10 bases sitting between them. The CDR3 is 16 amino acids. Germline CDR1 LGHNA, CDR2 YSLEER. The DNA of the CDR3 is TGCGCCAGCAGCCAAGGATCGGGGTACTCCTACAATGAGCAGTTCTTC. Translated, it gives CASSQGSGYSYNEQFF.

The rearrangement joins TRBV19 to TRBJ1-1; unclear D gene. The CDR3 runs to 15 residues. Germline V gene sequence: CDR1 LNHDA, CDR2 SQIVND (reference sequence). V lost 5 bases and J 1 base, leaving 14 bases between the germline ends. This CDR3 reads CASSGAGRANTEAFF. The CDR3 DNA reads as TGTGCCAGTAGTGGTGCGGGGAGAGCGAACACTGAAGCTTTCTTT.

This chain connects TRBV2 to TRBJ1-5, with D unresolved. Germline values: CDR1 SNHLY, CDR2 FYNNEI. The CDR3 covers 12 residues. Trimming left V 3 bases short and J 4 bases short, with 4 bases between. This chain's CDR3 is CASSDRNQPQHF. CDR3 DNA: TGTGCCAGCAGTGACAGAAATCAGCCCCAGCATTTT. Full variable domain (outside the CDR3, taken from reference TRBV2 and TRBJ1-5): EPEVTQTPSHQVTQMGQEVILRCVPISNHLYFYWYRQILGQKVEFLVSFYNNEISEKSEIFDDQFSVERPDGSNFTLKIRSTKLEDSAMYFCASSDRNQPQHFGDGTRLSIL.

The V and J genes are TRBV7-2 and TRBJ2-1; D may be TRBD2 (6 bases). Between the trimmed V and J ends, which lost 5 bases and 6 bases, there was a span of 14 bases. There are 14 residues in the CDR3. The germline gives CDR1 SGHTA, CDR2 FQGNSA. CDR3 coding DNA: TGTGCCAGCAGCCCACCGGGAGTCCGCAATGAGCAGTTCTTC. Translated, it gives CASSPPGVRNEQFF. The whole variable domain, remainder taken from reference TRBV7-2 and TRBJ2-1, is GAGVSQSPSNKVTEKGKDVELRCDPISGHTALYWYRQSLGQGLEFLIYFQGNSAPDKSGLPSDRFSAERTGGSVSTLTIQRTQQEDSAVYLCASSPPGVRNEQFFGPGTRLTVL.

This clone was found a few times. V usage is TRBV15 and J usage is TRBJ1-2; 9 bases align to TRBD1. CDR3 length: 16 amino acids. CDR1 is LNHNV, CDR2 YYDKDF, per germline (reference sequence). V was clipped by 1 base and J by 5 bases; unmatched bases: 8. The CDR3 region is CATSRGRTGVGYGYTF. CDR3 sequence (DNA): TGTGCCACCAGCAGAGGCAGGACAGGGGTGGGATATGGCTACACCTTC. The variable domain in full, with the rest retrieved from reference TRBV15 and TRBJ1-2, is DAMVIQNPRYQVTQFGKPVTLSCSQTLNHNVMYWYQQKSSQAPKLLFHYYDKDFNNEADTPDNFQSRRPNTSFCFLDIRSPGLGDTAMYLCATSRGRTGVGYGYTFGSGTRLTVV.

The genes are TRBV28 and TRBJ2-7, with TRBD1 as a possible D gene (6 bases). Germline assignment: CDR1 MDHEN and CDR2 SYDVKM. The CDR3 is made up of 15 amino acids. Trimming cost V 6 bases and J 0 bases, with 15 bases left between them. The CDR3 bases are TGTGCCAGCAGCCCCTATGGACAGAACTCCTACGAGCAGTACTTC. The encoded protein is CASSPYGQNSYEQYF.

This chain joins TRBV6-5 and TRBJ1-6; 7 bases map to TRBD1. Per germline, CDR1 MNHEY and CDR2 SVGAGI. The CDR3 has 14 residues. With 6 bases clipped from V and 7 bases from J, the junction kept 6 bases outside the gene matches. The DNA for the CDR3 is TGTGCCAGCAGGGGGACAGTGGACAATTCACCCCTCCACTTT. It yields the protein CASRGTVDNSPLHF.

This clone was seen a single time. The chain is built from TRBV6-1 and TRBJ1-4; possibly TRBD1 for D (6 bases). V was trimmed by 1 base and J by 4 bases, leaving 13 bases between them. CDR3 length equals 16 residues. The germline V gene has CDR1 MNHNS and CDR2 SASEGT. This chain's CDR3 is CASSEGHLGGNEKLFF. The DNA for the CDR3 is TGTGCCAGCAGTGAAGGACACCTAGGGGGTAATGAAAAACTGTTTTTT.

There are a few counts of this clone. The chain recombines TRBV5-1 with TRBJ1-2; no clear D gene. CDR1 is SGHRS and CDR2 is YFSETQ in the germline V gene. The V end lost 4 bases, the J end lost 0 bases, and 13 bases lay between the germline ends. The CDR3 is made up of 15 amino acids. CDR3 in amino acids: CASSRSGETNYGYTF. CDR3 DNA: TGCGCCAGCAGCCGCAGCGGGGAGACTAACTATGGCTACACCTTC.

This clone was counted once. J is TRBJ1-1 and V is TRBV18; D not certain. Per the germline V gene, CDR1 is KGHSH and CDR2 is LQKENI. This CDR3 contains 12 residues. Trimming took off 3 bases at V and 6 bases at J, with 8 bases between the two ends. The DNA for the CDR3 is TGTGCCAGCTCACCGGTCAGTTCTGAAGCTTTCTTT. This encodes CASSPVSSEAFF.

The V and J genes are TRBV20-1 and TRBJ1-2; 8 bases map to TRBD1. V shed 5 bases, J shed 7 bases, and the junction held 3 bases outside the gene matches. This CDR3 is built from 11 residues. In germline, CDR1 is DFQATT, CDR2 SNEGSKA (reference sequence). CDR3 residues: CSAHRGAGYTF. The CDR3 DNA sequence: TGCAGTGCTCACAGGGGGGCTGGCTACACCTTC.

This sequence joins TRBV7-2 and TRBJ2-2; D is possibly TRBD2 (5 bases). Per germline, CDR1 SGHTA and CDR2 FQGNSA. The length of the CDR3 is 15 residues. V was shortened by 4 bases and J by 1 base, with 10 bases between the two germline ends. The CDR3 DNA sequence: TGTGCCAGCAGCTCTTTCAGCGGGAACACCGGGGAGCTGTTTTTT. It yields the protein CASSSFSGNTGELFF. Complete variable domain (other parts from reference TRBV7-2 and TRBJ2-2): GAGVSQSPSNKVTEKGKDVELRCDPISGHTALYWYRQSLGQGLEFLIYFQGNSAPDKSGLPSDRFSAERTGGSVSTLTIQRTQQEDSAVYLCASSSFSGNTGELFFGEGSRLTVL.

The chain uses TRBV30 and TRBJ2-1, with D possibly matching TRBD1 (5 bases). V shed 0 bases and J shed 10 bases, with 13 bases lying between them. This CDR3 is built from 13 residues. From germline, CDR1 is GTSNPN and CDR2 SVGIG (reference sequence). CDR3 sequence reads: CAWSVHQKGEQFF. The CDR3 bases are TGTGCCTGGAGTGTACATCAGAAGGGGGAGCAGTTCTTC. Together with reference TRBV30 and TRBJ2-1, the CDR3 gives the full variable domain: SQTIHQWPATLVQPVGSPLSLECTVEGTSNPNLYWYRQAAGRGLQLLFYSVGIGQISSEVPQNLSASRPQDRQFILSSKKLLLSDSGFYLCAWSVHQKGEQFFGPGTRLTVL.

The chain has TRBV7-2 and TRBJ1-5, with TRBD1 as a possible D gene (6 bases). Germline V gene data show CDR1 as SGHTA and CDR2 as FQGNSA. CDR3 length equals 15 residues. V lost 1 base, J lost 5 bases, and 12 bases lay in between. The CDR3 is CASSLGSRGDQPQHF. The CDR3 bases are TGTGCCAGCAGCTTAGGCAGCAGGGGAGATCAGCCCCAGCATTTT.

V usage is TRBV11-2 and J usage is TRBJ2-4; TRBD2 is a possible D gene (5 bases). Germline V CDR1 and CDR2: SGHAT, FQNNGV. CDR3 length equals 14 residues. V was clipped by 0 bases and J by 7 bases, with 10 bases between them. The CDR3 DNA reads TGTGCCAGCAGCTTAGAACGTGGGAGTAACATTCAGTACTTC. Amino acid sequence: CASSLERGSNIQYF.

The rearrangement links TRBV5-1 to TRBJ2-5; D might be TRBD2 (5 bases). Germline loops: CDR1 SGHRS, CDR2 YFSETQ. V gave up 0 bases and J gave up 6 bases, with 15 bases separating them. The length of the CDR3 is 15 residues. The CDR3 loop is CASSLETTLGKTQYF. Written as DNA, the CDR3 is TGCGCCAGCAGCTTGGAGACTACCCTGGGAAAGACCCAGTACTTC.

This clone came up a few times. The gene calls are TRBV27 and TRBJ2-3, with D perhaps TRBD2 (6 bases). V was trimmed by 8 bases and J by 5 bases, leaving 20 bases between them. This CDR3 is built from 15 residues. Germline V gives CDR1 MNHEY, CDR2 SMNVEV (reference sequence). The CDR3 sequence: CASLQRRGLGDTQYF. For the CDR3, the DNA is TGTGCCAGCCTCCAGCGGAGGGGCCTTGGAGATACGCAGTATTTT.

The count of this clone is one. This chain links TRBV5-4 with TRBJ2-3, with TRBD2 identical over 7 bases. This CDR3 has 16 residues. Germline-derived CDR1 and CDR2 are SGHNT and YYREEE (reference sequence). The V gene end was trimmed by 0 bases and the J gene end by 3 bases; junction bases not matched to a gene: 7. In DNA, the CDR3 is TGTGCCAGCAGCTTGGCCCCGGGAGGAGGGACAGATACGCAGTATTTT. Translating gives CASSLAPGGGTDTQYF.

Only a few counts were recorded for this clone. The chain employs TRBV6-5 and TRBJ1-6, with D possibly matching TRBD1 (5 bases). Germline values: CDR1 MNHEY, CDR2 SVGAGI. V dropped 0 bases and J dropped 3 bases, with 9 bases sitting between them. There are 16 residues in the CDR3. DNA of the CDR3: TGTGCCAGCAGTTACTCGGGGGGAGGCTATAATTCACCCCTCCACTTT. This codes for CASSYSGGGYNSPLHF.

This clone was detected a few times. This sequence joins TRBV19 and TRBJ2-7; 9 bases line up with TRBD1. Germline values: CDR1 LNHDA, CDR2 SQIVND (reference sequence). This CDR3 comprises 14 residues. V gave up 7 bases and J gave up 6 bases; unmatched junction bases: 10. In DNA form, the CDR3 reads TGTGCCAGTAAGCACCGGGACAGGGCCCGCGAGCAGTACTTC. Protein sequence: CASKHRDRAREQYF.

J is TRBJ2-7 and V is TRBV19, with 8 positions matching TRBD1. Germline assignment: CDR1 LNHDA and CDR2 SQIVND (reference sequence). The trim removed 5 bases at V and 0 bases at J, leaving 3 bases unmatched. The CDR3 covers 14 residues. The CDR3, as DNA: TGTGCCAGTAGTTGGCAGGGGGCCTCCTACGAGCAGTACTTC. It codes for CASSWQGASYEQYF.

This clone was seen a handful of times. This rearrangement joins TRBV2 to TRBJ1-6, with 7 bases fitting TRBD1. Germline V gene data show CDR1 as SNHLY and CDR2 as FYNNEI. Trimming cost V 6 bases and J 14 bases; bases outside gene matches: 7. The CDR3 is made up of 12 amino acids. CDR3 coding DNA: TGTGCCAGCAGGCCGGGACAGCTTGCCCTCCACTTT. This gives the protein CASRPGQLALHF.

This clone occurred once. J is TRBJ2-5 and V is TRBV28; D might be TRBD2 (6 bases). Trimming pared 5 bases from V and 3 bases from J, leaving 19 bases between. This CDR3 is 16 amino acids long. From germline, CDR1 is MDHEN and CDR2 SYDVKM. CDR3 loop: CASSTSGLLAEETQYF. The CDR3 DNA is TGTGCCAGCAGTACCTCCGGTTTACTAGCAGAAGAGACCCAGTACTTC. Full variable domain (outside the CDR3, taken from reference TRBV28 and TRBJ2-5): DVKVTQSSRYLVKRTGEKVFLECVQDMDHENMFWYRQDPGLGLRLIYFSYDVKMKEKGDIPEGYSVSREKKERFSLILESASTNQTSMYLCASSTSGLLAEETQYFGPGTRLLVL.

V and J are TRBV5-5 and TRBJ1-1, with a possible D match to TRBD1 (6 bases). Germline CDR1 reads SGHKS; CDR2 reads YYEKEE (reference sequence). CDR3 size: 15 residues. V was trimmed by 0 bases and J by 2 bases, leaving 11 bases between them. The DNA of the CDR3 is TGTGCCAGCAGCTTGGCGGACAGATCTAACACTGAAGCTTTCTTT. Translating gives CASSLADRSNTEAFF.

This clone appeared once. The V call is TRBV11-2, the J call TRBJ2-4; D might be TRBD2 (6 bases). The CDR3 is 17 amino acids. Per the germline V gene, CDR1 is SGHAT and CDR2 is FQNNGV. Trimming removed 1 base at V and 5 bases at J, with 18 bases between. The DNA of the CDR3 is TGTGCCAGCAGCTTAGGTTTAGGAGGAGGGAAACAAAACATTCAGTACTTC. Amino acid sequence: CASSLGLGGGKQNIQYF.

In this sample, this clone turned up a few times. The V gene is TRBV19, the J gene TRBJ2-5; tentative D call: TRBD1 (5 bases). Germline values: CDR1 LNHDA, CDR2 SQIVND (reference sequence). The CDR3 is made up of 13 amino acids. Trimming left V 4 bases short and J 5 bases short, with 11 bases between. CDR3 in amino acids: CASSRAGLETQYF. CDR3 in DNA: TGTGCCAGTAGTAGGGCAGGGTTGGAGACCCAGTACTTC. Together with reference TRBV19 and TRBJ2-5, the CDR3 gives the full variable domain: DGGITQSPKYLFRKEGQNVTLSCEQNLNHDAMYWYRQDPGQGLRLIYYSQIVNDFQKGDIAEGYSVSREKKESFPLTVTSAQKNPTAFYLCASSRAGLETQYFGPGTRLLVL.

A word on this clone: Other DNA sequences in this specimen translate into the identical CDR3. CDR3 sequence reads: CASSVGPAGGSDTQYF. CDR3 nucleotides: TGTGCCAGCAGCGTAGGGCCAGCGGGAGGATCAGATACGCAGTATTTT. V gene TRBV9 combines with J gene TRBJ2-3; the match to TRBD2 covers 9 bases. In germline, CDR1 is SGDLS, CDR2 YYNGEE. V shed 0 bases, J shed 4 bases, and the junction held 6 bases outside the gene matches. CDR3 length: 16 residues.